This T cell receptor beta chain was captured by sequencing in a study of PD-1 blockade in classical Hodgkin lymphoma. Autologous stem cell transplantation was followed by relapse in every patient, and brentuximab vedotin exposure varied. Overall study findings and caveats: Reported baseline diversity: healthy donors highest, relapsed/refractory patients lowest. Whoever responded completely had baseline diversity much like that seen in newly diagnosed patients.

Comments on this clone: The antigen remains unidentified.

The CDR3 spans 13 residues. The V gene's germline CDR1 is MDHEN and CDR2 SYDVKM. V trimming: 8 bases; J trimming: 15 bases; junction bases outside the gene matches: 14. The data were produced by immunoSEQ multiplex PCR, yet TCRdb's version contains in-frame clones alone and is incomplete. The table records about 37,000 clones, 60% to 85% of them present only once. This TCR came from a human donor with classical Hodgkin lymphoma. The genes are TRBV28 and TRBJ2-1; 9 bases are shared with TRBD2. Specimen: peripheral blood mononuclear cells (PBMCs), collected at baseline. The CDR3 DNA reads TGTGCCAGCGTAGCGGGAGTTAGAAGGTTATGGTTCTTC. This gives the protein CASVAGVRRLWFF.